Listed below are T cell receptor beta chains from one sample, sequenced in a study of blood T cell repertoires in COVID-19. Sequencing was performed with immunoSEQ multiplex PCR; in TCRdb, only in-frame clones are kept and a portion is missing. Among 130,000 or so clones listed, approximately 88% were seen once. The sample taken for sequencing was peripheral blood. Source of these receptors: a man aged 55 to 70 with acute or convalescent COVID-19. The CDR3 runs from the conserved cysteine through the conserved F or W. A D gene is named only where the DNA matches it firmly. Some rows have no size entry. The others give once, few or many, or a class for an expanded clone.

>NA|TRBD1|TRBV5-6|TRBJ1-1
CASSFGTGWTEAFF
TGTGCCAGCAGCTTTGGGACAGGTTGGACTGAAGCTTTCTTT
>NA|TRBD1|TRBV19|TRBJ2-1
CASSIMARGLSYNEQFF
TGTGCCAGTAGTATAATGGCCAGGGGGCTCTCCTACAATGAGCAGTTCTTC
>NA|NA|TRBV6-5|TRBJ1-2
CASSYNTLYGYTF
TGTGCCAGCAGTTATAACACCCTCTATGGCTACACCTTC
>NA|NA|TRBV21-1|TRBJ2-7
CASSSVTRIPYEQYF
TGTGCCAGCAGCAGCGTCACTAGAATCCCCTACGAGCAGTACTTC
>NA|NA|TRBV11-2|TRBJ2-3
CASSPWLGTDTQYF
TGTGCCAGCAGCCCTTGGTTAGGCACAGATACGCAGTATTTT
>once|TRBD2|TRBV12-3/TRBV12-4|TRBJ2-2
CASSRLAGGELFF
TGTGCCAGCAGTCGACTAGCGGGCGGGGAGCTGTTTTTT
>NA|TRBD1|TRBV7-8|TRBJ1-2
CASSLAPGTGHSYGYTF
TGTGCCAGCAGCTTAGCGCCCGGGACAGGGCACTCTTATGGCTACACCTTC
>NA|NA|TRBV12-5|TRBJ2-5
CASGLNGRAGETQYF
TGTGCTAGTGGTTTGAATGGCAGGGCCGGGGAGACCCAGTACTTC
>few|NA|TRBV6-5|TRBJ2-2
CASRRDFPTGELFF
TGTGCCAGCAGGAGGGACTTTCCCACCGGGGAGCTGTTTTTT
>NA|NA|TRBV11-2|TRBJ2-5
CASSLDLYRETQYF
TGTGCCAGCAGCTTAGATCTGTACAGAGAGACCCAGTACTTC
>NA|NA|TRBV27|TRBJ2-5
CASSLLHQPRAQYF
TGTGCCAGCAGTTTACTACACCAGCCGAGGGCCCAGTACTTC
>NA|TRBD1|TRBV19|TRBJ1-2
CASIDTGDARLLYGYTF
TGTGCCAGTATTGATACAGGGGACGCGCGCCTACTCTATGGCTACACCTTC
>few|TRBD1|TRBV5-1|TRBJ2-7
CASSIGQGVSYEQYF
TGCGCCAGCAGCATCGGACAGGGTGTGAGCTACGAGCAGTACTTC
>NA|TRBD2|TRBV13|TRBJ2-7
CASSPPAGGTAYEQYF
TGTGCCAGCAGCCCCCCAGCGGGAGGGACAGCCTACGAGCAGTACTTC
>NA|TRBD2|TRBV7-3|TRBJ2-1
CASSLTGTSGPSYNEQFF
TGTGCCAGCAGCTTAACCGGGACTAGCGGGCCCTCCTACAATGAGCAGTTCTTC
>NA|TRBD1|TRBV19|TRBJ1-1
CASRAGTGSNTEAFF
TGTGCCAGTAGAGCCGGGACAGGGTCGAACACTGAAGCTTTCTTT
>NA|TRBD2|TRBV5-4|TRBJ2-1
CASSLLAGGSNEQFF
TGTGCCAGCAGCTTACTAGCGGGGGGGAGCAATGAGCAGTTCTTC
>few|TRBD2|TRBV9|TRBJ2-7
CASSEEAGGPIYEQYF
TGTGCCAGCAGCGAAGAAGCGGGAGGGCCAATATACGAGCAGTACTTC
>NA|TRBD2|TRBV27|TRBJ2-3
CASKDSGSGRDTQYF
TGTGCCAGCAAGGATAGCGGGAGTGGAAGAGATACGCAGTATTTT
>NA|TRBD2|TRBV27|TRBJ2-3
CASSLGLAAHTDTQYF
TGTGCCAGCAGTTTAGGACTAGCGGCCCACACAGATACGCAGTATTTT
>few|NA|TRBV18|TRBJ1-2
CASSPTDSANYGYTF
TGTGCCAGCTCACCAACCGACAGCGCTAACTATGGCTACACCTTC
>NA|TRBD1|TRBV6-5|TRBJ2-2
CASRGQVNTGELFF
TGTGCCAGCAGGGGACAGGTTAACACCGGGGAGCTGTTTTTT
>NA|NA|TRBV19|TRBJ1-4
CASSTPAGATEKLFF
TGTGCCAGTAGTACGCCGGCAGGGGCGACTGAAAAACTGTTTTTT
>NA|TRBD2|TRBV27|TRBJ2-5
CASSSSGGVYQETQYF
TGTGCCAGCAGTTCTAGCGGGGGGGTTTATCAAGAGACCCAGTACTTC
>NA|TRBD2|TRBV5-1|TRBJ2-3
CASSSTSDSTDTQYF
TGCGCCAGCAGCTCGACTAGCGATAGCACAGATACGCAGTATTTT
>NA|NA|TRBV30|TRBJ2-3
CAWRDTTGRTDTQYF
TGTGCCTGGAGAGACACGACAGGGAGGACAGATACGCAGTATTTT
>NA|TRBD1|TRBV11-3|TRBJ2-1
CASSRGQGVYNEQFF
TGTGCCAGCAGCCGGGGACAGGGTGTATACAATGAGCAGTTCTTC
>few|TRBD1|TRBV19|TRBJ2-1
CASSIDPKAGGVNEQFF
TGTGCCAGTAGTATAGACCCGAAGGCAGGGGGCGTAAATGAGCAGTTCTTC
>NA|NA|TRBV7-2|TRBJ2-1
CASSLPGDSSYNEQFF
TGTGCCAGCAGCTTGCCAGGCGACAGCTCCTACAATGAGCAGTTCTTC
>NA|NA|TRBV7-6|TRBJ2-7
CASSMPPSDEQYF
TGTGCCAGCAGCATGCCCCCCAGCGACGAGCAGTACTTC
>NA|NA|TRBV2|TRBJ1-6
CASSQGSSSYNSPLHF
TGTGCCAGCAGTCAGGGGTCGAGCTCCTATAATTCACCCCTCCACTTT
>NA|TRBD1|TRBV19|TRBJ1-2
CASLRQGSYGYTF
TGTGCCAGCCTACGACAGGGGAGCTATGGCTACACCTTC
>NA|NA|TRBV5-6|TRBJ1-1
CASSLQVDEAFF
TGTGCCAGCAGCCTACAGGTAGATGAAGCTTTCTTT
>many|NA|TRBV7-9|TRBJ2-7
CASSPTPYEQYF
TGTGCCAGCAGCCCAACTCCCTACGAGCAGTACTTC
>NA|TRBD1|TRBV30|TRBJ1-4
CAWSVKVGQGEKLFF
TGTGCCTGGAGTGTTAAAGTAGGACAGGGTGAAAAACTGTTTTTT
>NA|TRBD2|TRBV4-1|TRBJ2-2
CASSHPSGGYYGELFF
TGCGCCAGCAGCCACCCTAGCGGGGGGTACTACGGGGAGCTGTTTTTT
>NA|TRBD1|TRBV11-2|TRBJ2-3
CASSWGTGGGDTQYF
TGTGCCAGCAGCTGGGGGACAGGGGGAGGAGATACGCAGTATTTT
>NA|TRBD1|TRBV9|TRBJ2-6
CASSPWGQSSSGANVLTF
TGTGCCAGCAGCCCTTGGGGACAGTCAAGCTCTGGGGCCAACGTCCTGACTTTC
>NA|TRBD1|TRBV6-2/TRBV6-3|TRBJ2-4
CASSPATGTGGILAKNIQYF
TGTGCCAGCAGTCCAGCAACCGGGACAGGGGGCATTCTAGCCAAAAACATTCAGTACTTC
>NA|TRBD2|TRBV30|TRBJ2-3
CAWSVRGGKTDTQYF
TGTGCCTGGAGTGTACGGGGGGGGAAGACAGATACGCAGTATTTT
>once|TRBD1|TRBV30|TRBJ1-5
CAWSGDSNPRPQHF
TGTGCCTGGAGTGGGGACAGCAACCCTCGACCCCAGCATTTT
>NA|TRBD1|TRBV9|TRBJ2-3
CASSDRTGSTDTQYF
TGTGCCAGCAGCGACCGGACAGGAAGCACAGATACGCAGTATTTT
>NA|TRBD1|TRBV12-3/TRBV12-4|TRBJ2-7
CASRIQGAYEQYF
TGTGCCAGCAGGATACAGGGGGCTTACGAGCAGTACTTC
>NA|NA|TRBV15|TRBJ2-6
CATTPHGANVLTF
TGTGCCACCACCCCCCATGGGGCCAACGTCCTGACTTTC
>NA|NA|TRBV5-6|TRBJ1-2
CASSSNTGYGGYTF
TGTGCCAGCAGCTCGAATACAGGGTACGGTGGCTACACCTTC
>NA|NA|TRBV6-1|TRBJ1-2
CASSEVRGRGYTF
TGTGCCAGCAGTGAAGTTAGGGGCCGAGGCTACACCTTC
>NA|NA|TRBV6-6|TRBJ1-6
CASSNPSGRLHSPLHF
TGTGCCAGCAGCAACCCCTCAGGGAGGTTGCATTCACCCCTCCACTTT
>once|TRBD2|TRBV9|TRBJ2-3
CASNLAGGPGDTQYF
TGTGCCAGCAACTTAGCGGGAGGGCCGGGAGATACGCAGTATTTT
>NA|TRBD2|TRBV9|TRBJ2-1
CASSISGNNEQFF
TGTGCCAGCAGCATTAGCGGGAACAATGAGCAGTTCTTC
>NA|TRBD1|TRBV19|TRBJ2-5
CASSQAGTGGRETQYF
TGTGCCAGTAGCCAAGCCGGGACAGGGGGTCGAGAGACCCAGTACTTC
>NA|NA|TRBV6-5|TRBJ2-6
CASTVSGANVLTF
TGTGCCAGCACAGTGTCTGGGGCCAACGTCCTGACTTTC
>NA|TRBD1|TRBV5-6|TRBJ1-1
CASSWSTGGAFF
TGTGCCAGCAGCTGGAGCACAGGGGGAGCTTTCTTT
>NA|TRBD1|TRBV3-1/TRBV3-2|TRBJ2-7
CASSRQGAAYEQYF
TGTGCCAGCAGCCGACAGGGGGCGGCCTACGAGCAGTACTTC
>NA|TRBD1|TRBV7-3|TRBJ2-5
CASSAGQGETQYF
TGTGCCAGCAGCGCCGGACAGGGAGAGACCCAGTACTTC
>NA|TRBD2|TRBV7-3|TRBJ2-1
CASSSSGLPSNEQFF
TGTGCCAGCAGCTCTAGCGGTTTGCCCAGCAATGAGCAGTTCTTC
>NA|TRBD2|TRBV11-3|TRBJ2-3
CASSLGVAGAGTDTQYF
TGTGCCAGCAGCTTGGGGGTAGCGGGAGCGGGCACAGATACGCAGTATTTT